This T cell receptor beta chain was captured by sequencing in a study of T cells in localized non-small cell lung cancer. Study-wide points: Tumor trailed uninvolved adjacent lung in T cell clonality, which peaked there.

Produced via immunoSEQ multiplex PCR; TCRdb's table is partial and in-frame only. Here the sample spans around 96,000 clones, roughly 91% being singletons. This CDR3 comprises 16 residues. V was clipped by 4 bases and J by 0 bases, with 12 bases between them. The germline CDR1 and CDR2 sequences are MDHEN and SYDVKM. Points on this clone: Its target is unknown.

The sequences come from PBMCs, collected before any cancer treatment. The genes are TRBV28 and TRBJ1-4; unclear D gene. The TCR comes from a woman aged 35-70 years with stage II squamous cell lung carcinoma. The CDR3 nucleotides read TGTGCCAGCAGTTCCCGGGAAGCAGCAACTAATGAAAAACTGTTTTTT. It codes for CASSSREAATNEKLFF.